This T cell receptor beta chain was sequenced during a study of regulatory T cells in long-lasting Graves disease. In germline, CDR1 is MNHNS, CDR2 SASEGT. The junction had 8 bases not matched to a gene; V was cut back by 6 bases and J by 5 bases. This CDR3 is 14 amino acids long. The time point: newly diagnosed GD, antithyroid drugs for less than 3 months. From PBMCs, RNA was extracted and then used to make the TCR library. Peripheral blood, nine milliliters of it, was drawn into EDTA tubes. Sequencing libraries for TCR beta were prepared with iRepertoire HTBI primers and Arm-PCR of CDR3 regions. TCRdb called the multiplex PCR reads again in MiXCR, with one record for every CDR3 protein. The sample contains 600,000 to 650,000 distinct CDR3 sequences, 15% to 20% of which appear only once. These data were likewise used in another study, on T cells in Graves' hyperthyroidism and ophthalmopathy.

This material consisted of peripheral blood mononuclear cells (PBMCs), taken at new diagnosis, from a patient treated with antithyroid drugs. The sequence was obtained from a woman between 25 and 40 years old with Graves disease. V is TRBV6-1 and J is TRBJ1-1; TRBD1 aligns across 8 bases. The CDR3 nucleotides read TGTGCCAGCAGCAGGGGGCAGTTCCGTACTGAAGCTTTCTTT. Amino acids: CASSRGQFRTEAFF.